This T cell receptor (beta chain) is drawn from a study of regulatory T cells in long-lasting Graves disease. For TCR beta, libraries came from iRepertoire HTBI primers and Arm-PCR of CDR3 regions. Via MiXCR, TCRdb re-called the multiplex PCR reads, giving one row per CDR3 protein. The table has about 450,000 distinct CDR3 sequences, around 24% seen once. The V segment lost 0 bases and the J segment 6 bases; nucleotides outside the gene matches: 3. In germline, CDR1 is GTSNPN, CDR2 SVGIG (reference sequence). This CDR3 contains 13 residues. As for time point: persistent/refractory GD, antithyroid drugs over 5 years with positive TRAb. With RNA extracted from PBMCs as input, the TCR library was made.

V and J are TRBV30 and TRBJ1-2; 8 bases map to TRBD1. Sequenced material: peripheral blood mononuclear cells (PBMCs), taken when the disease was refractory, from a patient treated with antithyroid drugs. The clonotype was recovered from a female donor with Graves disease. CDR3 sequence (DNA): TGTGCCTGGAGTGTATTGACAGGGGATGGCTACACCTTC. Encoded protein: CAWSVLTGDGYTF.